This T cell receptor (beta chain) was profiled in a study of blood T cell repertoires in COVID-19 (dated by TCRdb to 2018 to 2020). Background on the whole study: The collaborator samples originated in the United States, Italy and Spain and spanned the acute and convalescent phases of COVID-19. The material from the prospective study consisted of cDNA or gDNA derived from T cells, B-cell-depleted T cells, or PBMCs. Deeply sampled blood TCRbeta repertoires from subjects exposed to, actively infected with, or recovered from COVID-19 were included in the dataset. A freely available public database, intended as a resource for researchers studying the immune response to SARS-CoV-2, is where the repertoires were released. Samples came from the ongoing ImmuneRACE study (first 160 participants) plus 1,254 subjects from 6 global collaborators. A de-identified subject ID, COVID-19 status, age in years and sex were almost always included in the sample metadata. HLA class I and class II types, where available, came from metadata supplied by the sample provider rather than from assay-based typing.

What the work shows at the level of the full study, not this receptor alone: The amount of clinical and demographic metadata varied by source and participant and was provided uncurated.

The immunoSEQ Assay, a bias-controlled multiplex PCR, was used to amplify TCRbeta CDR3 regions from genomic DNA. In the authors' own workflow: Within the assay, amplification of reference gene primers was used to estimate how many nucleated cells each sample contained. Sequence reads were collapsed and filtered to measure the absolute abundance of every unique TCRbeta CDR3 rearrangement. Productive Simpson clonality was computed per sample as the square root of Simpson's diversity index over productive rearrangements. TCRdb provides this immuneACCESS table in a form limited to in-frame rearrangements. Some clones are lacking; in checked studies, under half of them reflect an unresolved V gene, and why the rest are absent is not known. V and J calls and clone size are as listed in that table; D and trimming were resolved from the DNA. This sample gives tens of thousands of clones in total; roughly nine tenths of them show up just once. Around 2.1% of the sample belongs to the ten largest clones.

Its CDR3 holds 14 amino acids, cysteine through phenylalanine. Just the 42-base CDR3 DNA is kept, in frame starting at base 1. V and J are truncated by 6 bases and 0 bases respectively, leaving an intervening sequence of 11 bases. From the germline V gene, CDR1 is MDHEN and CDR2 is SYDVKM. The collaborating institutions used their own protocols to collect whole blood in K2EDTA tubes. For TCRbeta analysis, collaborators shipped samples in one of three forms: frozen whole blood, isolated PBMCs, or DNA extracted from either of those sample types. Regarding this clone: The antigen this receptor binds is unknown. Base qualities are not recorded, but no much larger clone differs from it by a single base.

Sequences were obtained from peripheral blood. The receptor chain draws on TRBV28 and TRBJ1-1; the D gene cannot be resolved reliably. The TCR was taken from a man aged 50 to 60 with acute or convalescent COVID-19. The CDR3 region has the sequence CASRGGNMNTEAFF. The nucleotides are TGTGCCAGCAGAGGCGGAAACATGAACACTGAAGCTTTCTTT.